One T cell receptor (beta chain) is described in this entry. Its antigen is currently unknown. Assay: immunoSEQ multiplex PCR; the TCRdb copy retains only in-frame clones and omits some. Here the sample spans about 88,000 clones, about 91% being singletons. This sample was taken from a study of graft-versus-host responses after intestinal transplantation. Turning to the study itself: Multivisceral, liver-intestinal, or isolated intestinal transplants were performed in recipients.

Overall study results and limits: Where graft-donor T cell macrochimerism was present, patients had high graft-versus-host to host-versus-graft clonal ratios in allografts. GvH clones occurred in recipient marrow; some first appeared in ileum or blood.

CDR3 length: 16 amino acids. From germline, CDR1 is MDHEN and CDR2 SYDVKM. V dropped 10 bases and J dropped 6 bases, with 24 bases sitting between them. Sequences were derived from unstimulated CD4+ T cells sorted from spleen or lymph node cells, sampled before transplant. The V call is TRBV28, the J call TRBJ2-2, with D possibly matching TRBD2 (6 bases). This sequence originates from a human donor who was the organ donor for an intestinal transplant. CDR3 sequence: CAIGSGSPGLSGELFF. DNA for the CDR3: TGTGCCATCGGGTCCGGGAGCCCGGGGTTATCCGGGGAGCTGTTTTTT.